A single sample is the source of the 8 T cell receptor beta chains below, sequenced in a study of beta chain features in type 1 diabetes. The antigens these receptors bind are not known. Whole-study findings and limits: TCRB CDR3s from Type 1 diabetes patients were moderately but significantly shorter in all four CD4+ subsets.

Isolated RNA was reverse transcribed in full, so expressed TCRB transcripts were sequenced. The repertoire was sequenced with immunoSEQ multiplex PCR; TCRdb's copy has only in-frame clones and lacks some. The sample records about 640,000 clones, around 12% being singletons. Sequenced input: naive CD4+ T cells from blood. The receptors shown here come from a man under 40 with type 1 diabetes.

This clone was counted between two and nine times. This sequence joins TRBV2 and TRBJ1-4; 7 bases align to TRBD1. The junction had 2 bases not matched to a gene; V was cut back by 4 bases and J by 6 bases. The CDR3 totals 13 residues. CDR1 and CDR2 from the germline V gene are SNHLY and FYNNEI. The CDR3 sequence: CASSGDSHEKLFF. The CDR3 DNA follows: TGTGCCAGCAGTGGGGACAGCCATGAAAAACTGTTTTTT. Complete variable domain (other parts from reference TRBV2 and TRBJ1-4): EPEVTQTPSHQVTQMGQEVILRCVPISNHLYFYWYRQILGQKVEFLVSFYNNEISEKSEIFDDQFSVERPDGSNFTLKIRSTKLEDSAMYFCASSGDSHEKLFFGSGTQLSVL.

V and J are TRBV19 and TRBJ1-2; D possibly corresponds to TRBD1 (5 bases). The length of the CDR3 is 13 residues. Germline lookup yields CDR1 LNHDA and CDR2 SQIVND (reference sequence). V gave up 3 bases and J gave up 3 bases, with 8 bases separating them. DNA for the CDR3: TGTGCCAGTAGTATTGGGGGATACTATGGCTACACCTTC. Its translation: CASSIGGYYGYTF.

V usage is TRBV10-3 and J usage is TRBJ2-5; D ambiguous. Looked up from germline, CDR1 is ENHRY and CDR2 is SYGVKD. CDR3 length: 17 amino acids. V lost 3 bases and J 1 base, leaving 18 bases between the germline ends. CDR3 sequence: CAISDNSQMGFQETQYF. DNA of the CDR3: TGTGCCATCAGTGATAACTCCCAAATGGGGTTCCAAGAGACCCAGTACTTC.

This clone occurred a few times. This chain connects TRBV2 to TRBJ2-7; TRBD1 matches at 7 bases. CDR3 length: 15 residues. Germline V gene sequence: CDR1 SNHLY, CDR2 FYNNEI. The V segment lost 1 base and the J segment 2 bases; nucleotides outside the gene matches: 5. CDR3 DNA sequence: TGTGCCAGCAGTGAAGGAGGGGGCTGGGCCTACGAGCAGTACTTC. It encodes CASSEGGGWAYEQYF.

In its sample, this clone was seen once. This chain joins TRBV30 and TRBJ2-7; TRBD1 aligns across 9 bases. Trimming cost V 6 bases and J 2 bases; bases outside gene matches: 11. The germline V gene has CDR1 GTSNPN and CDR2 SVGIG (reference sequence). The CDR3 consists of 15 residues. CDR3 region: CACRDRANSPYEQYF. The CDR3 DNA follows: TGTGCCTGCCGGGACAGGGCGAATTCCCCCTACGAGCAGTACTTC.

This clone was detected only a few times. CDR3 region: CASSTITYEQYF. CDR3 nucleotides: TGTGCCAGCAGTACCATTACCTACGAGCAGTACTTC. V and J are TRBV28 and TRBJ2-7; D is ambiguous. Trimming cost V 5 bases and J 2 bases, with 7 bases left between them. This CDR3 is built from 12 residues. The germline V gene encodes CDR1 MDHEN and CDR2 SYDVKM.

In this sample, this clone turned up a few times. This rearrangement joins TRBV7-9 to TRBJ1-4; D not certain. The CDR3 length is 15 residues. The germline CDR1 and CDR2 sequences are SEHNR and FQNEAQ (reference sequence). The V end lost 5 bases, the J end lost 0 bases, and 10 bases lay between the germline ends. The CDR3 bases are TGTGCCAGCAGCCCCGGAGACGCAACTAATGAAAAACTGTTTTTT. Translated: CASSPGDATNEKLFF.

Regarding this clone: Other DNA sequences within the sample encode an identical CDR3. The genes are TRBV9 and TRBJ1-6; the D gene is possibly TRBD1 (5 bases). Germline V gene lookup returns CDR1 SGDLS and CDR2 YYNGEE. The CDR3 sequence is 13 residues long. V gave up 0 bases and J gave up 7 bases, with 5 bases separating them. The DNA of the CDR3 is TGTGCCAGCAGCGTAGAGGGGAATTCACCCCTCCACTTT. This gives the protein CASSVEGNSPLHF.